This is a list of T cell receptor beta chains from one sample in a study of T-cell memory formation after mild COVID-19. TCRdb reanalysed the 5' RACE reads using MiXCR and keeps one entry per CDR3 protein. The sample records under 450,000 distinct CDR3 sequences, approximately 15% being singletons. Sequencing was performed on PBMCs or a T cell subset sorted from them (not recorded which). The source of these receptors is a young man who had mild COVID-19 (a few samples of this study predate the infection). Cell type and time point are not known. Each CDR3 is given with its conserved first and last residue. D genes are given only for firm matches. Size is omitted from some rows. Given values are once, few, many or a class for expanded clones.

TGTGCCACCAGCAGAGATTTGGCCTGTGGCTACACCTTC | CATSRDLACGYTF | TRBJ1-2 | NA | TRBV15 | once
TGTGCCAGCAGTCCAACTTGGGGGGATGAAGCTTTCTTT | CASSPTWGDEAFF | TRBJ1-1 | NA | TRBV12-3/TRBV12-4 | NA
TGTGCCAGCAGTTTACCGATTAATACGTATGAGCAGTTCTTC | CASSLPINTYEQFF | TRBJ2-1 | NA | TRBV28 | NA
TGTGCCACCGTACTGCTTGGCCCCGGGGAGCTGTTTTTT | CATVLLGPGELFF | TRBJ2-2 | NA | TRBV6-2/TRBV6-3 | few
TGCGCCAGCAGCCAAGAAGAGGGGTCAGACTATGGCTACACCTTC | CASSQEEGSDYGYTF | TRBJ1-2 | NA | TRBV4-3 | many
TGCAGCGTGGGACAGAGCTCTGGAAACACCATATATTTT | CSVGQSSGNTIYF | TRBJ1-3 | TRBD1 | TRBV29-1 | many
TGCGCCAGCAGCGGGACAGAGGGGTCCTATTTCTACAATGAGCAGTTCTTC | CASSGTEGSYFYNEQFF | TRBJ2-1 | TRBD1 | TRBV4-1 | NA
TGTGCCAGCAGCTTGGGACTAGAACTGCTCGAAGAGACCCAGTACTTC | CASSLGLELLEETQYF | TRBJ2-5 | TRBD2 | TRBV11-2 | NA
TGCAGTGCTAGGGAAGGTGGGGGGCGAGGCTATGGCTACACCTTC | CSAREGGGRGYGYTF | TRBJ1-2 | NA | TRBV20-1 | NA
TGTGCCAGCAGTGAAGCGCAGTACACTGAAGCTTTCTTT | CASSEAQYTEAFF | TRBJ1-1 | NA | TRBV2 | NA
TGCAGCGTTGAAGTGAATCCCGGGACAGGGAGGGTTGGCTACACCTTC | CSVEVNPGTGRVGYTF | TRBJ1-2 | TRBD1 | TRBV29-1 | NA
TGTGCCAGCAGCCTCGGGTCCTCTGAAGGGAAGCCCCAGCATTTT | CASSLGSSEGKPQHF | TRBJ1-5 | NA | TRBV3-1 | NA
TGTGCCAGCAGCACGACAGGGACAGATACGCAGTATTTT | CASSTTGTDTQYF | TRBJ2-3 | TRBD1 | TRBV7-3 | NA
TGTGCCCGCTCGTCGGGCCTAGAAGAGACCCAGTACTTC | CARSSGLEETQYF | TRBJ2-5 | NA | TRBV2 | many
TGCAGTGCTAGCGGGGTGGGAGAGCAGTACTTC | CSASGVGEQYF | TRBJ2-7 | NA | TRBV20-1 | few
TGTGCCAGCAGCTTAATGTATTCAGGTCCGTCGCTCTCTGGAAACACCATATATTTT | CASSLMYSGPSLSGNTIYF | TRBJ1-3 | NA | TRBV7-8 | few
TGTGCCAGTAGTTGGGGGACAGGGGCCTACGAGCAGTACTTC | CASSWGTGAYEQYF | TRBJ2-7 | TRBD1 | TRBV19 | few
TGCGCCAGCAGCGAGACTAGCCCCAATGAGCAGTTCTTC | CASSETSPNEQFF | TRBJ2-1 | TRBD2 | TRBV5-1 | few
TGTGCCAGCAGCTTCCGGGGGGGGAGCACCGGGGAGCTGTTTTTT | CASSFRGGSTGELFF | TRBJ2-2 | TRBD2 | TRBV7-3 | few
TGCAGCGTTGCTGGGACAGCCAAAAACATTCAGTACTTC | CSVAGTAKNIQYF | TRBJ2-4 | NA | TRBV29-1 | NA
TGTGCCAGTAGTCCTCGGACAGGGGATTACGAGCAGTACTTC | CASSPRTGDYEQYF | TRBJ2-7 | TRBD1 | TRBV19 | few
TGTGCCAGCAGTTCCGGGACTACGGGGACTGAAGCTTTCTTT | CASSSGTTGTEAFF | TRBJ1-1 | NA | TRBV6-2/TRBV6-3 | few
TGTGCCAGCAGCCCCGACAGGGGGGCAACTAATGAAAAACTGTTTTTT | CASSPDRGATNEKLFF | TRBJ1-4 | TRBD1 | TRBV9 | NA
TGTGCCAGCAGAATCCGGGTCCGCGAGGGACCCCTCCACTTT | CASRIRVREGPLHF | TRBJ1-6 | NA | TRBV7-2 | few
TGCGCCAGCAGCTCGGGACAGCTCTTCTATGGCTACACCTTC | CASSSGQLFYGYTF | TRBJ1-2 | TRBD1 | TRBV5-1 | few
TGTGCCAGCCGCCCGGGACAGGGGAACGAAAAACTGTTTTTT | CASRPGQGNEKLFF | TRBJ1-4 | TRBD1 | TRBV6-2/TRBV6-3 | NA